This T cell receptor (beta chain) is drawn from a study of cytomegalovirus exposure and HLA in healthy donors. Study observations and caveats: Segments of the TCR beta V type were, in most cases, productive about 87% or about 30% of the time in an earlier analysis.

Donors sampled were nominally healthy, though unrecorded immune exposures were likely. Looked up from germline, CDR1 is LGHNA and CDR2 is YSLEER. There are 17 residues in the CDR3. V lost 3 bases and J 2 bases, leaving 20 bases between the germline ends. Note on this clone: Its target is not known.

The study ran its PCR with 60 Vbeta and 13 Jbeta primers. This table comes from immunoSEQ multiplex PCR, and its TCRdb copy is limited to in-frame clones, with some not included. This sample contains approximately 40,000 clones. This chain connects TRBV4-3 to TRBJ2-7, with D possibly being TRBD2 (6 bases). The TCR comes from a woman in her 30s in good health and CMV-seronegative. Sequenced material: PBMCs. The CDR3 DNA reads TGCGCCAGCAGCCAGCACAGCATAGCGGAACTCGCCTACGAGCAGTACTTC. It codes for CASSQHSIAELAYEQYF.